This T cell receptor beta chain was profiled in a study of T cells in Graves' hyperthyroidism and ophthalmopathy (dated by TCRdb to between 2018 and 2021). In terms of the full investigation: Peripheral blood samples were taken at initial diagnosis, before any treatment was given. In addition, the study compared T-cell repertoires in thyroid tissue and in blood from several Graves' hyperthyroidism patients. According to the paper, TCR Vbeta CDR3 sequencing was carried out on some 140 peripheral blood samples, which came from 40 to 45 ophthalmopathy, 70 to 80 hyperthyroidism and approximately 17 progressor patients. The 75 to 100 discovery patients were divided at random into training and test sets in a 7:3 ratio. To identify distinguishing TCR V-J signatures, a discovery cohort of around 98 patients was used, comprising 43 with Graves' ophthalmopathy and some 60 with stable Graves' hyperthyroidism. Once sampling was done, hyperthyroidism patients were given methimazole at a starting dose of 30 mg daily, whereas ophthalmopathy patients were given high-dose intravenous methylprednisolone. Whether ophthalmopathy could be predicted prospectively was tested in an independent validation cohort made up of 18 hyperthyroidism patients plus 17 patients who later progressed to ophthalmopathy. The investigation overall reported the following: Most expanded thyroid clonotypes (frequency above 0.001) were also detected in blood, a finding suggesting that blood repertoires may reflect thyroid immune responses. In validation, the model predicted progression to ophthalmopathy a median of around six months before onset, with over 55% sensitivity and 72.22% specificity. Ophthalmopathy was separated from stable hyperthyroidism by a 13 V-J signature model, with approximately 90% sensitivity and approximately 84% specificity obtained in cross-validation and 80%/75% obtained in testing. No statistical method was used to set the sample size in advance, and investigators knew the group allocation.

Ophthalmopathy patients had moderately to severely active disease, with a Clinical Activity Score of 3 or more, a NOSPECS grade of 4 or more, and a disease duration of less than 3 months. The study excluded patients with uncontrolled infections, other autoimmune diseases, pregnancy or lactation. Clinical symptoms, serum thyroxine and TRAb, thyroid ultrasound, and orbital computed tomography formed the basis for the diagnoses. PBMCs were isolated from approximately 10 ml of fresh peripheral blood by Ficoll-Paque density gradient centrifugation. Total RNA was extracted with Trizol reagent, and quality was checked on an Agilent 2100 Bioanalyzer. The TCR beta CDR3 regions were amplified from RNA transcripts. For the first round of RT-PCR on the TCR CDR3, the HTBI primer set was used together with the Qiagen OneStep RT-PCR kit. The libraries were constructed in a second round of multiplex PCR and then size-selected and purified. Paired-end sequencing of the libraries was performed with 100 bp reads on an Illumina HiSeq2000. The study's own analysis went as follows. SOAPnuke was used to process the raw data, removing reads that contained adapters or uncalled bases, had a mean Phred below 15, or lacked an exact match to the constant primer or identifier. COPE v1.2.5 was used to merge high-quality paired reads, and clonotypes were defined as unique nucleotide sequences. MiTCR v1.1 was used to align the clonotypes against IMGT TRBV, TRBD and TRBJ reference segments. The analysis included only V-J combinations with a frequency above 0.0001, which together covered 99.2% of the repertoires. A TCS score was defined as the ratio of F50 (clonal expansion) to E x V (chaos), with BLOSUM62-based TCRdist applied between CDR3 peptides within each V-J. Welch's t-statistics and random forest reduced several hundred V-J features to roughly 13, which were used in a naive Bayes classifier (R e1071). TCRdb passed the public sequencing reads through fastp at Q25 and MiXCR, retaining productive beta sequences. Merged by CDR3 protein, the rows form single entries marked with the most common genes and DNA. For this entry, the V and J calls and clone size follow TCRdb and not the study's own pipeline. Present in this sample are hundreds of thousands of distinct CDR3 sequences, roughly 14% of which were seen just once. The top ten hold around 13% of the sample.

Comments on this clonotype: Its antigen is still unknown. It has no much larger one-base neighbor in the sample; base qualities were not kept.

The cysteine opens and the phenylalanine closes a CDR3 of 16 amino acids. Of all the DNA, just the CDR3 is kept, 48 bases in frame from base 1. A distance of 17 bases separates the germline ends of V and J, which lose 5 bases and 0 bases respectively. For CDR1 and CDR2, the germline V gene (reference sequence) lists MNHEY and SMNVEV. The sample comprised blood. The rearrangement joined TRBV27 to TRBJ2-7; too little of a D gene remains to name it. The clonotype was recovered from a man aged 18-30 years with Graves' ophthalmopathy. The DNA sequence is as follows: TGTGCCAGCAGTCCTAAAGTTCCGTGGAGCTCCTACGAGCAGTACTTC. Its translation is CASSPKVPWSSYEQYF.